The sample holds a few counts of the clone carrying this T cell receptor (beta chain). Its specificity is unknown. The entry originates in a study of blood T cells in healthy people across ages. CDR1 is LGHDT and CDR2 is YNNKEL in the germline V gene (reference sequence). CDR3 length: 16 amino acids. V gave up 0 bases and J gave up 5 bases, with 16 bases separating them. Study findings and constraints: As age increased, TCR beta diversity per million T cells fell in a roughly linear fashion.

It was with a sample-barcoded 5' primer and a J-beta primer mix that a second PCR of roughly 7 to 12 cycles was run. Sequencing of every sample gave 2.5 million or more CDR3-containing paired-end reads. One entry per CDR3 protein, called by TCRdb with MiXCR from the 5' RACE reads. This sample has about 800,000 distinct CDR3 sequences; around 25% occur once, and the top ten carry 3% to 4.5%. This sample also appeared in a second study, on T cells of mothers and their children.

Sequencing was carried out using blood. The chain combines TRBV3-1 with TRBJ2-5; D call uncertain. This receptor was taken from a boy younger than 18 in good health. The CDR3 here is CASSQDKASPWETQYF. CDR3 bases: TGTGCCAGCAGCCAAGATAAGGCCTCTCCGTGGGAGACCCAGTACTTC.